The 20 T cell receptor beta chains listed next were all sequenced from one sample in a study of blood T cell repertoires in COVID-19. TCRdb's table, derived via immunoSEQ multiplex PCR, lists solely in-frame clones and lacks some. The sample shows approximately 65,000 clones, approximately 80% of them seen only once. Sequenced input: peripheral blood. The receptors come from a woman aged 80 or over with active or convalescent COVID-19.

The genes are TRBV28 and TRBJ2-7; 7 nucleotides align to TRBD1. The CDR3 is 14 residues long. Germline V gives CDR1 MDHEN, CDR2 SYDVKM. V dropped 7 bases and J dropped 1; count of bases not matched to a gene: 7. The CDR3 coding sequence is TGTGCCAGCAAAAAGGGGGACAGTTCCTACGAGCAGTACTTC. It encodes CASKKGDSSYEQYF.

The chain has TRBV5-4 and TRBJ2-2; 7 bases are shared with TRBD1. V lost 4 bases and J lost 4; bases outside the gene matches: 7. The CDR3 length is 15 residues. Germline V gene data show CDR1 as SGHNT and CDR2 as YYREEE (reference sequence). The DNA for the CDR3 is TGTGCCAGCAGCGCTGACAGGGCGGGCACCGGGGAGCTGTTTTTT. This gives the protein CASSADRAGTGELFF.

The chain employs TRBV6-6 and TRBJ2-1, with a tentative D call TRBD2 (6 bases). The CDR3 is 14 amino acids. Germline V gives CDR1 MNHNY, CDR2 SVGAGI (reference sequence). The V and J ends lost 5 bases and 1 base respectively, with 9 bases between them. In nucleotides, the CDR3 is TGTGCCAGCAGTAGCCGGGGGTCCTACAATGAGCAGTTCTTC. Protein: CASSSRGSYNEQFF.

The CDR3 spells CASSGRGRGTNEKLFF. CDR3 DNA: TGTGCCAGTAGTGGCAGGGGGAGAGGAACTAATGAAAAACTGTTTTTT. The rearrangement links TRBV19 to TRBJ1-4; 7 bases align to TRBD1. Per the germline V gene, CDR1 is LNHDA and CDR2 is SQIVND (reference sequence). Trimming cost V 5 bases and J 1 base; bases outside gene matches: 7. The length of the CDR3 is 16 residues. Variable domain in full (rest from reference TRBV19 and TRBJ1-4): DGGITQSPKYLFRKEGQNVTLSCEQNLNHDAMYWYRQDPGQGLRLIYYSQIVNDFQKGDIAEGYSVSREKKESFPLTVTSAQKNPTAFYLCASSGRGRGTNEKLFFGSGTQLSVL.

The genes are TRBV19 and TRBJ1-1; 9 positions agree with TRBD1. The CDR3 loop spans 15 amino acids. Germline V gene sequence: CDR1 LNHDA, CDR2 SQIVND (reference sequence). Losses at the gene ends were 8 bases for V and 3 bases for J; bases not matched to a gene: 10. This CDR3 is CASLMPGQGYTEAFF. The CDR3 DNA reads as TGTGCCAGTTTGATGCCGGGACAGGGTTACACTGAAGCTTTCTTT. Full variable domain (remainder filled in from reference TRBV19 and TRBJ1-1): DGGITQSPKYLFRKEGQNVTLSCEQNLNHDAMYWYRQDPGQGLRLIYYSQIVNDFQKGDIAEGYSVSREKKESFPLTVTSAQKNPTAFYLCASLMPGQGYTEAFFGQGTRLTVV.

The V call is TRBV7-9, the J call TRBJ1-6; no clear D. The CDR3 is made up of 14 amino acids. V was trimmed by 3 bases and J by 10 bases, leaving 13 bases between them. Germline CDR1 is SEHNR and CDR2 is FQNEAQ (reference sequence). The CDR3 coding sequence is TGTGCCAGCAGCTTCGAGTCTAGAAGGTCACCCCTCCACTTT. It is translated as CASSFESRRSPLHF.

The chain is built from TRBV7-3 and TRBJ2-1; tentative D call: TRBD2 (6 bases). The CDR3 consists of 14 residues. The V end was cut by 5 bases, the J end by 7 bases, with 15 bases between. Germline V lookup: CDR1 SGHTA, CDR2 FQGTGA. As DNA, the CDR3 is TGTGCCAGCAGCCCCCCCTCGGCGGGAAATGAGCAGTTCTTC. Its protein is CASSPPSAGNEQFF.

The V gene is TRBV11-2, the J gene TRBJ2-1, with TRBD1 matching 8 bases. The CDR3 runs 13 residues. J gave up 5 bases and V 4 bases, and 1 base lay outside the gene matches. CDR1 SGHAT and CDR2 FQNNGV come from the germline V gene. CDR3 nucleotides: TGTGCCAGCAGCTCGGACAGGGACAATGAGCAGTTCTTC. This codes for CASSSDRDNEQFF.

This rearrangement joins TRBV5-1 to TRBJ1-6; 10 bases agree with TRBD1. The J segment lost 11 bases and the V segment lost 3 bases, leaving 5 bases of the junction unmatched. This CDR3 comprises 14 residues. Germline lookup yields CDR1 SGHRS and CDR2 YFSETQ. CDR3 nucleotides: TGCGCCAGCAGCTGGGGACAGGGGATGACACCCCTCCACTTT. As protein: CASSWGQGMTPLHF.

Written as DNA, the CDR3 is TGTGCCAGCAGTTCGGGACAGATCAATCAGCCCCAGCATTTT. It yields the protein CASSSGQINQPQHF. The gene calls are TRBV6-5 and TRBJ1-5, with 7 bases matching TRBD1. The V gene's germline CDR1 is MNHEY and CDR2 SVGAGI. With V trimmed by 4 bases and J by 3 bases, 3 bases remained unmatched. This CDR3 comprises 14 residues.

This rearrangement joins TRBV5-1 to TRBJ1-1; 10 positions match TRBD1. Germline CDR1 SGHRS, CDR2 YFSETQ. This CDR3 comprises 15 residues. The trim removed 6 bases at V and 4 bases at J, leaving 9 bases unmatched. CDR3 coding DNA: TGCGCCAGCAACATCGGGACAGGGGACGGCACTGAAGCTTTCTTT. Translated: CASNIGTGDGTEAFF.

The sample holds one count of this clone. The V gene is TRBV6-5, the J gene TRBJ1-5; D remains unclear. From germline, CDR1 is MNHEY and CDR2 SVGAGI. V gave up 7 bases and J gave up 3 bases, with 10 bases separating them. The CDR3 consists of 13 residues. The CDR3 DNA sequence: TGTGCCAGCAACTTGGGAGCCAATCAGCCCCAGCATTTT. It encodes CASNLGANQPQHF.

The CDR3 nucleotides are TGCAGCGTTGGACTTTCCTCGGCCACCTACGAGCAGTACTTC. Its translation is CSVGLSSATYEQYF. The V gene is TRBV29-1, the J gene TRBJ2-7, with D uncertain. The CDR3 is made up of 14 amino acids. Looked up from germline, CDR1 is SQVTM and CDR2 is ANQGSEA. With 4 bases removed from V and 2 bases from J, the gap between germline ends came to 15 bases.

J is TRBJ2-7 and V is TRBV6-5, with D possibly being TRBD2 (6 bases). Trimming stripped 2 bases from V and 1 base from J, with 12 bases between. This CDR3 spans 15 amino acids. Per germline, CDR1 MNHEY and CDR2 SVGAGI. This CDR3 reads CASSYGGFDSYEQYF. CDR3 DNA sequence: TGTGCCAGCAGTTACGGGGGGTTCGATTCCTACGAGCAGTACTTC.

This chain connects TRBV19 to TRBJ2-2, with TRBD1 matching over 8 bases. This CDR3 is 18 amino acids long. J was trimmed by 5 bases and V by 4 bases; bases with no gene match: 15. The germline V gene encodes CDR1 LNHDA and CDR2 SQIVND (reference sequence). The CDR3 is CASSTAAWGRGQTGELFF. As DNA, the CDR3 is TGTGCCAGTAGTACTGCGGCCTGGGGCAGGGGGCAAACCGGGGAGCTGTTTTTT.

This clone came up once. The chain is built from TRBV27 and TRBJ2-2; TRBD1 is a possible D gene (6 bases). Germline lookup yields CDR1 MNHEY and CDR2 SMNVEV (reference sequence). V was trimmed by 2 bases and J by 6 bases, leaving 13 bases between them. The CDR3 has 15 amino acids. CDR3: CASSLQQGWSGELFF. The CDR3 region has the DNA TGTGCCAGCAGTTTACAACAGGGATGGTCCGGGGAGCTGTTTTTT.

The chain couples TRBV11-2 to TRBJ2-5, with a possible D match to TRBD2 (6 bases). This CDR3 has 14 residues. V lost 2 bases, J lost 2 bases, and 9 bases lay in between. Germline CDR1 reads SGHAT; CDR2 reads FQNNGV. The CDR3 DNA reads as TGTGCCAGCAGCTTATTGGGGGGTCAAGAGACCCAGTACTTC. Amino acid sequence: CASSLLGGQETQYF.

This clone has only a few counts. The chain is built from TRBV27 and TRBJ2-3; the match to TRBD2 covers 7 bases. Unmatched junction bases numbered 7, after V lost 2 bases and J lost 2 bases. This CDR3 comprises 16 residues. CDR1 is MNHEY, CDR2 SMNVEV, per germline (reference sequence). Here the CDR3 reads CASSLQPRDYTDTQYF. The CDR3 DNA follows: TGTGCCAGCAGTTTACAACCTAGGGACTACACAGATACGCAGTATTTT.

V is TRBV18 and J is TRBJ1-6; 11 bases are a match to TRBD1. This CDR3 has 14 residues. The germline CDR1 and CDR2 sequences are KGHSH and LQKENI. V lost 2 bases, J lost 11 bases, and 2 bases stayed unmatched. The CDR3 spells CASSPGTGGPPLHF. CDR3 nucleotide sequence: TGTGCCAGCTCACCAGGGACAGGGGGTCCACCCCTCCACTTT. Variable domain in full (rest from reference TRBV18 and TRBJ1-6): NAGVMQNPRHLVRRRGQEARLRCSPMKGHSHVYWYRQLPEEGLKFMVYLQKENIIDESGMPKERFSAEFPKEGPSILRIQQVVRGDSAAYFCASSPGTGGPPLHFGNGTRLTVT.

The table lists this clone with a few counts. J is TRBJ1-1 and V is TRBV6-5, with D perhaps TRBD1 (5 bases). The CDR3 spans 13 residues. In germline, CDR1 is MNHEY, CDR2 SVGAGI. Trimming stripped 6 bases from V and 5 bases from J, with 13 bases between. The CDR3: CASSRYGGTEAFF. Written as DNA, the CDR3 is TGTGCCAGCAGCCGTTACGGGGGTACTGAAGCTTTCTTT.